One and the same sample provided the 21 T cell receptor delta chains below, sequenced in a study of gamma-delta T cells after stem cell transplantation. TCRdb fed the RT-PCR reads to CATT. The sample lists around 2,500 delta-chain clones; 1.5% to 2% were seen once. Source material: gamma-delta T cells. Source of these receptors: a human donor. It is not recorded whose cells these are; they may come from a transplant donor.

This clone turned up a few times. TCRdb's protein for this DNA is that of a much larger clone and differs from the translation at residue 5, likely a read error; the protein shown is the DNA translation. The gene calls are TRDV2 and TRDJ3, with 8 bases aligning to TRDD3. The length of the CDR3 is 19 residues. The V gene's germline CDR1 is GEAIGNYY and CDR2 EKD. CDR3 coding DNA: TGTGCCCGTGACGCCGCTGGGGGAAGCCGCTCCTGGGACACCCGACAGATGTTTTTC. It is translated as CARDAAGGSRSWDTRQMFF.

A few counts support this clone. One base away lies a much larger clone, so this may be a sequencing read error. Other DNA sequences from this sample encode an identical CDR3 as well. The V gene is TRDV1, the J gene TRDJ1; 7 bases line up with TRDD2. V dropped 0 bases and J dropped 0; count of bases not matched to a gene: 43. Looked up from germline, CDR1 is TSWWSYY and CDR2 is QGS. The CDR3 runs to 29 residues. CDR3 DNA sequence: TGTGCTCTTGGGGAACTGGGTTTCTTCCTAAGGCCGCCTGGAGGCTGGATGGGAGTAGGTACTTCCTACACCGATAAACTCATCTTT. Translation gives CALGELGFFLRPPGGWMGVGTSYTDKLIF.

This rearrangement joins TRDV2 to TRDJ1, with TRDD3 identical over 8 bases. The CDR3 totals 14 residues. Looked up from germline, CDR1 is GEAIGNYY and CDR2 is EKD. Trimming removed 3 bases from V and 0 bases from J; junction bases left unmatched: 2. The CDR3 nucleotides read TGTGCCTGTGACCTACTGGGGGACACCGATAAACTCATCTTT. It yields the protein CACDLLGDTDKLIF.

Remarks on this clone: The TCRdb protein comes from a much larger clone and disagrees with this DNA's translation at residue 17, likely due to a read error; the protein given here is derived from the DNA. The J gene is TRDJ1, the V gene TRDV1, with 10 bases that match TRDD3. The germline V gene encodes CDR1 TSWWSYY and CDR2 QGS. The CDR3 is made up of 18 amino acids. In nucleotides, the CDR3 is TGTGCTCTTGGGGAACCAGGCCCCTGTACTGGGGGATGTGGGAGACTCACCTTT. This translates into CALGEPGPCTGGCGRLTF.

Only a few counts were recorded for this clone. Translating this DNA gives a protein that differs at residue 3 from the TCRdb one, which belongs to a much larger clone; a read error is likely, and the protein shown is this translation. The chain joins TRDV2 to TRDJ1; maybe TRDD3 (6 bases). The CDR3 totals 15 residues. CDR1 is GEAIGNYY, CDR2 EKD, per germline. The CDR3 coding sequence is TGTGCCCGTGACCCGGCTGGGGAAGTGATCGATAAACTCATCTTT. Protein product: CARDPAGEVIDKLIF.

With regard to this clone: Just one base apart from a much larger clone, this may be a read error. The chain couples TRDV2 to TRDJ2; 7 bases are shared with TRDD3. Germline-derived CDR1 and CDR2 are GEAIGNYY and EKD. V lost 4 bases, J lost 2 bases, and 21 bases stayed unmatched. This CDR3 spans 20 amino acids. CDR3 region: CACEPLGERNGRRLTAQLFF. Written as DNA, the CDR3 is TGTGCCTGTGAGCCTTTGGGGGAGAGGAACGGCAGGAGATTGACAGCACAACTCTTCTTT.

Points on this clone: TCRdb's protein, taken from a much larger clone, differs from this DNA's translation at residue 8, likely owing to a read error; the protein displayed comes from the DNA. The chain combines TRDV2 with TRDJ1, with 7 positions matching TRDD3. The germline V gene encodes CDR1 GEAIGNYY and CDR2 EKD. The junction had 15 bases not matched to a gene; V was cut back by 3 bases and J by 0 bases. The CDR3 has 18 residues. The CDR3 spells CACDHVLEDTRNTDKLIF. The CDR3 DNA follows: TGTGCCTGTGACCACGTACTGGAGGATACGCGTAACACCGATAAACTCATCTTT.

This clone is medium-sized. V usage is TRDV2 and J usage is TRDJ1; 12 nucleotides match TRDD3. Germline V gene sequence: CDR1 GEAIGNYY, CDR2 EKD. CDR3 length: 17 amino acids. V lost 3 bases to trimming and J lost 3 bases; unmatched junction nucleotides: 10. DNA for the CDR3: TGTGCCTGTGACCCACTGGGGGATACTGAGGGGGCCGATAAACTCATCTTT. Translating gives CACDPLGDTEGADKLIF.

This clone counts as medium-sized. Written as DNA, the CDR3 is TGTGCCTGTGACAGTATTCTCCGGAGTGAGGTGGATAAACTCATCTTT. It translates to CACDSILRSEVDKLIF. The V gene is TRDV2, the J gene TRDJ1, with no clear D. Per germline, CDR1 GEAIGNYY and CDR2 EKD. Trimming stripped 2 bases from V and 5 bases from J, with 20 bases between. The CDR3 has 16 amino acids.

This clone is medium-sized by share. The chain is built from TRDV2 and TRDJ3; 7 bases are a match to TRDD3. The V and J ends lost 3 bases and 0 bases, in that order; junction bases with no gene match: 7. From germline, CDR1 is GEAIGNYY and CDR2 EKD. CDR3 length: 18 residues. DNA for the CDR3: TGTGCCTGTGACCTTACTGGGGCAAGCTCCTGGGACACCCGACAGATGTTTTTC. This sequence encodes CACDLTGASSWDTRQMFF.

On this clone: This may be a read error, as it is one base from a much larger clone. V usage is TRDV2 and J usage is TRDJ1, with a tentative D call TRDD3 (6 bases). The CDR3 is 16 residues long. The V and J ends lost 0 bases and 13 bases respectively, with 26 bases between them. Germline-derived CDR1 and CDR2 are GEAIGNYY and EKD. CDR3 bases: TGTGCCTGTGACACCGTAGGGGGACCACACACGGGCGGACCCATCTTT. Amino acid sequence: CACDTVGGPHTGGPIF.

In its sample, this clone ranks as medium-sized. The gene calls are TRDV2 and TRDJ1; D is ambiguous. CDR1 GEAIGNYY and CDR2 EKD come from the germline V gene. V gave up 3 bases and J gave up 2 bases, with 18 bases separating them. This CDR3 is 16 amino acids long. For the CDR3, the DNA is TGTGCCTGTGACCGTCTCGGGGCTGCAGGGACCGATAAACTCATCTTT. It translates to CACDRLGAAGTDKLIF.

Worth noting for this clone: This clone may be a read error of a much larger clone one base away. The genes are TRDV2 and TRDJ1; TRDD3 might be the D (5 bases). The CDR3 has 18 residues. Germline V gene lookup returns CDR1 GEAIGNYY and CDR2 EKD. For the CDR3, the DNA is TGTGCCTGTGGCACCCTTGTTCCAGCTGGGTCTGTTACCGATAAACTCATCTTT. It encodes CACGTLVPAGSVTDKLIF.

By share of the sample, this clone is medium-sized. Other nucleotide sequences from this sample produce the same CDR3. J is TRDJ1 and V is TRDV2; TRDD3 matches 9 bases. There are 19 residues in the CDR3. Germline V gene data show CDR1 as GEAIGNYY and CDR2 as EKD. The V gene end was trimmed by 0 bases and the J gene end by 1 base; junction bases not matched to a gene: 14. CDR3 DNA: TGTGCCTGTGACACCCTGACTGGGGGAGGACACTCTATCACCGATAAACTCATCTTT. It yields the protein CACDTLTGGGHSITDKLIF.

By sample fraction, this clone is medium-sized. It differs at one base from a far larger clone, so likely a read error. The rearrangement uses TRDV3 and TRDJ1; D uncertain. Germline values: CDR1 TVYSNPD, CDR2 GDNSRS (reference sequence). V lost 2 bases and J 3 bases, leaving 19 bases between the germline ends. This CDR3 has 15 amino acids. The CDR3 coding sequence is TGTGCCTTTGAGACCCCTATATCCCGCGCCGATAAACTCATCTTT. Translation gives CAFETPISRADKLIF.

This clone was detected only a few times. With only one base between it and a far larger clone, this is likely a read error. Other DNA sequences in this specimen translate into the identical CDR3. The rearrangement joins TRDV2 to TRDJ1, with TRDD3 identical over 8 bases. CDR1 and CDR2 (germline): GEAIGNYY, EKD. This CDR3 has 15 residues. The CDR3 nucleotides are TGTGCCTGTGACATACTGGGGGCGCTCACCGATAAACTTATCTTT. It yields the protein CACDILGALTDKLIF.

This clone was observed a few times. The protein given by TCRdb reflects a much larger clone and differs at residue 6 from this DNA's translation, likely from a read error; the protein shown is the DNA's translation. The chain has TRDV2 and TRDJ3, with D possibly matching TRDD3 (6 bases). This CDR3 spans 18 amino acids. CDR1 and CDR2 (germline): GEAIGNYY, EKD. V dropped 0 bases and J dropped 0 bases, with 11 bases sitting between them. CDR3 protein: CACDTVGISSWDTRQMFF. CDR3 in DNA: TGTGCCTGTGACACCGTGGGGATTAGCTCCTGGGACACCCGACAGATGTTTTTC.

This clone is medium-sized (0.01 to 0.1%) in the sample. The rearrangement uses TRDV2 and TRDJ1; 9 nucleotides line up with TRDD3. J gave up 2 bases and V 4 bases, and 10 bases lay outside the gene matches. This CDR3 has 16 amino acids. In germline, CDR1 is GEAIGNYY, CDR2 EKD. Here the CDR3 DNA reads TGTGCCTGTGATTATACTGGGGGAAGAGGGACCGATAAACTCATCTTT. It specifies CACDYTGGRGTDKLIF.

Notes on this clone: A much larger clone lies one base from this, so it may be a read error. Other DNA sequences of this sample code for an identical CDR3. CDR3: CACDPLGESSTDKLIF. As DNA, the CDR3 is TGCGCCTGTGACCCACTGGGGGAATCGAGCACCGATAAACTCATCTTT. This chain uses TRDV2 with TRDJ1; 9 nucleotides agree with TRDD3. The CDR3 runs 16 residues. Germline loops: CDR1 GEAIGNYY, CDR2 EKD.

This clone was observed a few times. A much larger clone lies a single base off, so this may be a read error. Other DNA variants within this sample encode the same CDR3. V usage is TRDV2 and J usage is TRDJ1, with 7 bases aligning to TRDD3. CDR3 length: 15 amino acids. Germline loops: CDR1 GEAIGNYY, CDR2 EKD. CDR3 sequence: CACDGLGTHTDKLIF. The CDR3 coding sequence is TGCGCCTGTGACGGACTGGGGACCCACACCGATAAACTCATCTTT.

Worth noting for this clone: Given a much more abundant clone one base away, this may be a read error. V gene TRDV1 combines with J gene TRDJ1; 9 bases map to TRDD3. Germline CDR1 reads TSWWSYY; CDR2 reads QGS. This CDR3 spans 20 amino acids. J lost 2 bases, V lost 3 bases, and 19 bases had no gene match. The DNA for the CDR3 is TGTGCTCTTGGGGACCCTTCTTACTTCTGGGGGATGCCCAAAACCGATAAACTCATCTTT. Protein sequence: CALGDPSYFWGMPKTDKLIF.